Following are 24 T cell receptor beta chains from one sample sequenced in a study of shared T cell receptors in the human thymus. Profiled with immunoSEQ multiplex PCR; TCRdb holds only in-frame clones, not every one. The sample has roughly 410,000 clones, 85% to 95% seen once. Sequences were obtained from thymocytes. These TCRs come from a human donor.

Here the CDR3 DNA reads TGTGCCAGTAGTACGGCCGGGACTAGCGATGAGCAGTTCTTC. Translation: CASSTAGTSDEQFF. The chain uses TRBV19 and TRBJ2-1, with 10 positions matching TRBD2. CDR3 length: 14 amino acids. J gave up 8 bases and V 4 bases, and 5 bases lay outside the gene matches. Germline values: CDR1 LNHDA, CDR2 SQIVND (reference sequence).

The V gene is TRBV6-5, the J gene TRBJ2-1, with D maybe TRBD2 (6 bases). This CDR3 has 14 amino acids. In germline, CDR1 is MNHEY, CDR2 SVGAGI. With 4 bases removed from V and 7 bases from J, the gap between germline ends came to 14 bases. DNA for the CDR3: TGTGCCAGCAGTTGCCCTGGGAGGACAAATGAGCAGTTCTTC. Protein: CASSCPGRTNEQFF.

The chain carries TRBV19 and TRBJ1-5; D is ambiguous. CDR1 and CDR2 (germline): LNHDA, SQIVND (reference sequence). Trimming took 1 base from V and 4 from J, leaving 8 bases between them. The CDR3 loop spans 14 amino acids. CDR3 region: CASSIVRWNQPQHF. In DNA form, the CDR3 reads TGTGCCAGTAGTATAGTTAGGTGGAATCAGCCCCAGCATTTT. Full variable domain (rest looked up from reference TRBV19 and TRBJ1-5): DGGITQSPKYLFRKEGQNVTLSCEQNLNHDAMYWYRQDPGQGLRLIYYSQIVNDFQKGDIAEGYSVSREKKESFPLTVTSAQKNPTAFYLCASSIVRWNQPQHFGDGTRLSIL.

The chain recombines TRBV6-5 with TRBJ2-2, with D possibly matching TRBD2 (5 bases). Germline lookup yields CDR1 MNHEY and CDR2 SVGAGI. Between the trimmed V and J ends, which lost 7 bases and 6 bases, there was a span of 18 bases. CDR3 length: 15 residues. CDR3 region: CASTYPLTSAGELFF. The CDR3 DNA is TGTGCCAGCACCTACCCCCTTACTAGTGCCGGGGAGCTGTTTTTT.

CDR3 DNA: TGCGCCAGCAGTGATCAAGTAGCGGGCAGGACCGGGGAGCTGTTTTTT. Translating it yields CASSDQVAGRTGELFF. V and J are TRBV10-1 and TRBJ2-2; 7 bases are shared with TRBD2. The V gene's germline CDR1 is WNHNN and CDR2 SYGVQD (reference sequence). CDR3 length: 16 residues. V lost 3 bases, J lost 5 bases, and 9 bases stayed unmatched.

This clone was counted once. The rearrangement uses TRBV5-1 and TRBJ2-1, with 9 nucleotides matching TRBD2. J gave up 4 bases and V 4 bases, and 6 bases lay outside the gene matches. In germline, CDR1 is SGHRS, CDR2 YFSETQ. The CDR3 covers 15 residues. CDR3 in amino acids: CASSTRLAEYNEQFF. The CDR3 DNA reads as TGCGCCAGCAGCACCAGACTAGCGGAGTACAATGAGCAGTTCTTC.

The J gene is TRBJ1-1, the V gene TRBV6-1; a weak D match, TRBD1 (6 bases). This CDR3 has 17 residues. Germline CDR1 MNHNS, CDR2 SASEGT. Trimming pared 4 bases from V and 0 bases from J, leaving 18 bases between. The CDR3 nucleotides read TGTGCCAGCAGTGCCGGTCGGGGGCAGGGATTGAACACTGAAGCTTTCTTT. Protein product: CASSAGRGQGLNTEAFF.

The CDR3 DNA sequence: TGTGCCAGCAGCTGGTCCGGGACTAGCGGGGGTTCGTCCTACAATGAGCAGTTCTTC. This gives the protein CASSWSGTSGGSSYNEQFF. This rearrangement joins TRBV5-6 to TRBJ2-1; 14 positions match TRBD2. The V gene's germline CDR1 is SGHDT and CDR2 YYEEEE. There are 19 residues in the CDR3. The trim removed 3 bases at V and 1 base at J, leaving 9 bases unmatched.

V usage is TRBV28 and J usage is TRBJ1-5, with D possibly being TRBD1 (5 bases). The CDR3 is 12 amino acids. The germline V gene encodes CDR1 MDHEN and CDR2 SYDVKM. The ends were cut back, 8 bases at V and 10 bases at J, with 15 bases in the middle. CDR3: CASPKPQGPQHF. As DNA, the CDR3 is TGTGCCAGCCCAAAGCCCCAGGGCCCCCAGCATTTT.

V gene TRBV5-1 combines with J gene TRBJ2-1, with 11 bases aligning to TRBD2. Germline loops: CDR1 SGHRS, CDR2 YFSETQ. The CDR3 is made up of 15 amino acids. With 5 bases clipped from V and 8 bases from J, the junction kept 9 bases outside the gene matches. The CDR3, as DNA: TGCGCCAGCAGTTTAGCGGGAGGGCCTGCGGATGAGCAGTTCTTC. This codes for CASSLAGGPADEQFF.

This clone was observed once. This rearrangement joins TRBV6-5 to TRBJ1-1; D perhaps matches TRBD1 (6 bases). CDR1 is MNHEY, CDR2 SVGAGI, per germline. Trimming stripped 7 bases from V and 1 base from J, with 16 bases between. This CDR3 comprises 15 residues. The CDR3 bases are TGTGCCAGCACCCAGAGGGGGGAGAAGAACACTGAAGCTTTCTTT. It translates to CASTQRGEKNTEAFF.

The rearrangement uses TRBV27 and TRBJ1-4, with D possibly matching TRBD1 (5 bases). Germline CDR1 reads MNHEY; CDR2 reads SMNVEV (reference sequence). CDR3 length: 16 residues. Trimming shortened V by 6 bases and J by 0 bases, and 14 bases separated the two germline ends. CDR3 bases: TGTGCCAGCAGCCCCTCGGGGGTTTCAACTAATGAAAAACTGTTTTTT. Protein sequence: CASSPSGVSTNEKLFF.

The chain uses TRBV19 and TRBJ2-1, with 8 bases that match TRBD2. V shed 6 bases and J 7 bases; nucleotides not matched to a gene: 17. The CDR3 runs to 17 residues. Germline V gives CDR1 LNHDA, CDR2 SQIVND (reference sequence). The CDR3 sequence: CASRMGGGRTSRNEQFF. CDR3 coding DNA: TGTGCCAGTAGGATGGGTGGGGGGAGGACTAGCAGGAATGAGCAGTTCTTC. Full variable domain (rest looked up from reference TRBV19 and TRBJ2-1): DGGITQSPKYLFRKEGQNVTLSCEQNLNHDAMYWYRQDPGQGLRLIYYSQIVNDFQKGDIAEGYSVSREKKESFPLTVTSAQKNPTAFYLCASRMGGGRTSRNEQFFGPGTRLTVL.

This rearrangement joins TRBV14 to TRBJ2-1; D is undetermined. The germline CDR1 and CDR2 sequences are SGHDN and FVKESK. V lost 3 bases, J lost 3 bases, and 12 bases lay in between. This CDR3 has 15 amino acids. In DNA, the CDR3 is TGTGCCAGCAGCCAGTGGGCGACAAACTACAATGAGCAGTTCTTC. Translated: CASSQWATNYNEQFF.

V and J are TRBV5-6 and TRBJ1-1; D perhaps matches TRBD1 (5 bases). This CDR3 comprises 15 residues. Trimming shortened V by 2 bases and J by 3 bases, and 14 bases separated the two germline ends. Germline V gene sequence: CDR1 SGHDT, CDR2 YYEEEE. CDR3 bases: TGTGCCAGCAGCTTAAATGGACACCCTTACACTGAAGCTTTCTTT. Protein: CASSLNGHPYTEAFF.

The gene calls are TRBV5-5 and TRBJ1-5; D unresolved. V was pared by 2 bases and J by 1 base, with 4 bases between. The CDR3 spans 13 residues. Germline V gives CDR1 SGHKS, CDR2 YYEKEE (reference sequence). As DNA, the CDR3 is TGTGCCAGCAGCTTCATAAGCAATCAGCCCCAGCATTTT. Translated: CASSFISNQPQHF.

The chain combines TRBV4-2 with TRBJ2-7; 16 bases align to TRBD2. After removal of 2 bases from V and 2 bases from J, the junction contained 9 bases not matched to a gene. The CDR3 has 19 amino acids. Germline lookup yields CDR1 LGHNA and CDR2 YNFKEQ. CDR3 nucleotides: TGTGCCAGCAGCCAACCGACACCGGGACTAGCGGGAGGGGCCTACGAGCAGTACTTC. Protein product: CASSQPTPGLAGGAYEQYF.

The genes are TRBV5-1 and TRBJ2-1; no clear D gene. The V gene lost 3 bases and the J gene lost 6 bases, with 16 bases spanning the gap. Germline CDR1 and CDR2: SGHRS and YFSETQ. This CDR3 is 15 amino acids long. The CDR3 protein is CASSSESTYSNEQFF. The CDR3 nucleotides read TGCGCCAGCAGCTCCGAGTCGACTTATTCCAATGAGCAGTTCTTC. The complete variable domain, with remaining parts taken from reference TRBV5-1 and TRBJ2-1, reads KAGVTQTPRYLIKTRGQQVTLSCSPISGHRSVSWYQQTPGQGLQFLFEYFSETQRNKGNFPGRFSGRQFSNSRSEMNVSTLELGDSALYLCASSSESTYSNEQFFGPGTRLTVL.

The rearrangement uses TRBV4-3 and TRBJ2-7; maybe TRBD2 (6 bases). Germline CDR1 is LGHNA and CDR2 is YSLEER. V was clipped by 4 bases and J by 1 base, with 11 bases between them. The CDR3 covers 14 residues. The DNA for the CDR3 is TGCGCCAGCAGCCCTCGACTAGATTCCTACGAGCAGTACTTC. Translated: CASSPRLDSYEQYF.

The chain combines TRBV19 with TRBJ1-1; tentatively, D is TRBD1 (5 bases). Germline values: CDR1 LNHDA, CDR2 SQIVND (reference sequence). The germline V and J ends were trimmed by 0 bases and 5 bases, with 10 bases remaining between them. This CDR3 contains 14 residues. CDR3 sequence reads: CASSIDRGRTEAFF. The CDR3 region has the DNA TGTGCCAGTAGTATAGATCGGGGACGGACTGAAGCTTTCTTT.

This chain joins TRBV7-9 and TRBJ1-1, with 8 positions matching TRBD1. The germline gives CDR1 SEHNR, CDR2 FQNEAQ (reference sequence). The CDR3 length is 16 residues. With 5 bases clipped from V and 4 bases from J, the junction kept 12 bases outside the gene matches. The CDR3 coding sequence is TGTGCCAGCAGCCACCCTTACATCGGACAGGGCACTGAAGCTTTCTTT. As protein: CASSHPYIGQGTEAFF.

V gene TRBV28 combines with J gene TRBJ1-5; weak D call: TRBD1 (6 bases). The V gene lost 6 bases and the J gene lost 0 bases, with 15 bases spanning the gap. The CDR3 sequence is 16 residues long. Germline values: CDR1 MDHEN, CDR2 SYDVKM. CDR3 in DNA: TGTGCCAGCAGGATTGTACAGGGTTTTAGCAATCAGCCCCAGCATTTT. This translates into CASRIVQGFSNQPQHF.

CDR3 region: CASRLGLMSCGEQYF. In DNA form, the CDR3 reads TGTGCCAGCAGACTGGGACTTATGAGCTGCGGCGAGCAGTACTTC. The rearrangement joins TRBV28 to TRBJ2-7; the D gene is possibly TRBD2 (6 bases). V dropped 6 bases and J dropped 6 bases, with 21 bases sitting between them. Germline V gives CDR1 MDHEN, CDR2 SYDVKM. CDR3 length: 15 residues.

This chain uses TRBV19 with TRBJ2-1, with a tentative D call TRBD2 (5 bases). V gave up 5 bases and J gave up 3 bases, with 8 bases separating them. There are 13 residues in the CDR3. Per germline, CDR1 LNHDA and CDR2 SQIVND (reference sequence). The CDR3 reads CASSLLGYNEQFF. In nucleotides, the CDR3 is TGTGCCAGTAGTCTACTAGGCTACAATGAGCAGTTCTTC.